This T cell receptor beta chain stems from a study of blood T cell repertoires in COVID-19. Profiled with immunoSEQ multiplex PCR; TCRdb holds only in-frame clones, not every one. The table has over 110,000 clones, nearly 85% seen once. Sample: PBMCs or T cells enriched from blood (not recorded which). The sequence derives from a man over 45 in a cohort exposed to, infected with or recovered from COVID-19 (not recorded which).

The CDR3 DNA sequence: TGCGCCAGCAGCCAGGCCGGGACATATAATGAGCAGTTCTTC. Translating gives CASSQAGTYNEQFF. J is TRBJ2-1 and V is TRBV4-1, with TRBD1 as a possible D gene (6 bases). The CDR3 totals 14 residues. Trimming cost V 3 bases and J 7 bases, with 13 bases left between them. CDR1 is MGHRA and CDR2 is YSYEKL in the germline V gene.